This TCR beta chain was found in a study of cytomegalovirus exposure and HLA in healthy donors. General observations from the study: Later on, analysis showed that most CMV-associated TCR beta chains appeared to be HLA-restricted. Most TCR beta V segments were productive about 90% or about 30% of the time in an earlier analysis. According to the study, about 180 TCR beta chains were cytomegalovirus-associated.

The length of the CDR3 is 15 residues. The trim removed 3 bases at V and 3 bases at J, leaving 2 bases unmatched. Germline V CDR1 and CDR2: SGHTA, FQGNSA. The study sampled nominally healthy donors, though unrecorded immune exposures were likely. Primers included in the PCR were 60 Vbeta and 13 Jbeta primers. TCRdb's copy holds only in-frame clones and misses some; the assay was immunoSEQ multiplex PCR. This sample has over 70,000 clones, with about 66% found just once. Note on this clone: Its antigen is currently unknown.

Sequencing was done on a sample of PBMCs. The source is a man aged 25 to 45 in good health and CMV-seronegative. The chain uses TRBV7-2 and TRBJ2-1; TRBD2 aligns across 10 bases. The CDR3 protein is CASSFSSGGYNEQFF. In DNA, the CDR3 is TGTGCCAGCAGCTTTTCTAGCGGGGGCTACAATGAGCAGTTCTTC.